The present T cell receptor beta chain was sequenced within a study of beta chain features in type 1 diabetes. Expressed TCRB transcripts were sequenced, since all the RNA that had been isolated was reverse transcribed. Read counts averaged approximately 3.5 million for samples of naive, central memory and regulatory T cells. The protocol was immunoSEQ multiplex PCR, while the TCRdb copy is restricted to in-frame clones and leaves out a portion. The sample has 450,000 to 550,000 clones, about 32% seen once. Points on this clone: Antigen specificity is unknown.

The study, taken as a whole, reports: Across all four CD4+ subsets, people with type 1 diabetes showed modestly shorter TCRB CDR3s. VDJ junctions from patients with type 1 diabetes contained fewer insertions and more deletions. Within patients, naive, central memory and Treg TCRB repertoires seemed more similar than within healthy donors.

The CDR3 consists of 13 residues. Per germline, CDR1 MNHNY and CDR2 SVGAGI (reference sequence). Between the trimmed V and J ends, which lost 5 bases and 1 base, there was a span of 8 bases. The sample taken for sequencing was naive CD4+ T cells from blood. This clonotype was sampled from a man younger than 35 in good health. This rearrangement joins TRBV6-6 to TRBJ1-1, with a tentative D call TRBD1 (6 bases). CDR3 region: CASSKDRNTEAFF. The CDR3 nucleotides are TGTGCCAGCAGTAAGGACAGGAACACTGAAGCTTTCTTT.